This T cell receptor beta chain was captured in a study of beta chain features in type 1 diabetes. Study-wide context: Patients did not differ from healthy donors in age, gender or cell yield.

Sorting of CD4+ naive, central memory, regulatory and stem cell-like memory cells was performed via CD45RO/CCR7/CD25/CD127/CD95/CD27. Regarding the study as a whole: When cDNA is sequenced, cells with high TCR expression could be over-represented. When Type 1 diabetes patients were examined, their TCRB CDR3s proved moderately but significantly shorter in all four CD4+ subsets.

In its sample, this clone was seen a few times. No antigen is known for it. The entirety of the isolated RNA underwent reverse transcription, so expressed TCRB transcripts were sequenced. Generated by immunoSEQ multiplex PCR, the TCRdb table keeps only in-frame clones and is missing some. This sample has approximately 240,000 clones; 16% occur once, and the top ten carry approximately 0.087%. The CDR3 has 14 amino acids. The V gene's germline CDR1 is SEHNR and CDR2 FQNEAQ (reference sequence). After removal of 4 bases from V and 1 base from J, the junction contained 1 base not matched to a gene. This TCR was sampled from a man aged 30 to 45 with type 1 diabetes. The V gene is TRBV7-9, the J gene TRBJ2-5; 9 bases agree with TRBD1. Sequencing input: naive CD4+ T cells from blood. DNA of the CDR3: TGTGCCAGCAGCTGGGGACAGGGCCAAGAGACCCAGTACTTC. Translating gives CASSWGQGQETQYF.